One sample yielded the 24 T cell receptor beta chains listed below, sequenced in a study of shared T cell receptors in the human thymus. The data were produced by immunoSEQ multiplex PCR, yet TCRdb's version contains in-frame clones alone and is incomplete. This repertoire shows hundreds of thousands of clones, approximately 90% found once; its top ten account for over 0.008%. These data were likewise used in another study, on human thymus T cells.

Sequences were obtained from thymocytes. These receptors were obtained from a boy less than two years old with a congenital heart defect.

This chain uses TRBV19 with TRBJ2-7, with 7 bases fitting TRBD1. Germline loops: CDR1 LNHDA, CDR2 SQIVND (reference sequence). With V trimmed by 6 bases and J by 5 bases, 7 bases remained unmatched. The CDR3 has 13 residues. The CDR3 coding sequence is TGTGCCAGTAGGCGACAGGGAAACGACGAGCAGTACTTC. As protein: CASRRQGNDEQYF.

This clone has a handful of counts. This chain connects TRBV6-5 to TRBJ2-7, with 9 bases matching TRBD1. With 10 bases clipped from V and 2 bases from J, the junction kept 6 bases outside the gene matches. The CDR3 extends over 13 amino acids. CDR1 and CDR2 (germline): MNHEY, SVGAGI. For the CDR3, the DNA is TGTGCCACCCGGGACAGGGACCCCTACGAGCAGTACTTC. It encodes CATRDRDPYEQYF.

The chain recombines TRBV4-3 with TRBJ2-5; 7 nucleotides line up with TRBD2. Germline CDR1 reads LGHNA; CDR2 reads YSLEER. The V and J ends lost 4 bases and 3 bases, in that order; junction bases with no gene match: 14. This CDR3 is built from 17 residues. CDR3 sequence: CASSPQLQWAGEETQYF. The CDR3 bases are TGCGCCAGCAGCCCTCAACTCCAATGGGCGGGAGAAGAGACCCAGTACTTC.

This chain connects TRBV28 to TRBJ2-7; 10 nucleotides line up with TRBD1. CDR3 length: 18 residues. The germline V gene encodes CDR1 MDHEN and CDR2 SYDVKM. V lost 5 bases, J lost 3 bases, and 16 bases stayed unmatched. The DNA of the CDR3 is TGTGCCAGCAGTATCGAAAAAACCGGGGGACAGGGGCACTACGAGCAGTACTTC. This codes for CASSIEKTGGQGHYEQYF.

The V gene is TRBV6-5, the J gene TRBJ1-5, with D perhaps matching TRBD1 (6 bases). Germline lookup yields CDR1 MNHEY and CDR2 SVGAGI. The CDR3 covers 11 residues. V gave up 5 bases and J gave up 12 bases, with 11 bases separating them. CDR3 bases: TGTGCCAGCAGTCGACAGGCGGGCCAGCATTTT. Translating gives CASSRQAGQHF.

This rearrangement joins TRBV18 to TRBJ1-4; possibly TRBD1 for D (5 bases). The V end lost 3 bases, the J end lost 7 bases, and 15 bases lay between the germline ends. CDR1 KGHSH and CDR2 LQKENI come from the germline V gene. This CDR3 is built from 15 residues. The CDR3 loop is CASSPVGGLGEKLFF. For the CDR3, the DNA is TGTGCCAGCTCACCTGTCGGGGGATTGGGTGAAAAACTGTTTTTT.

The chain has TRBV30 and TRBJ1-5, with D perhaps matching TRBD1 (6 bases). V was cut by 5 bases and J by 0 bases, with 14 bases left in between. Germline V gene data show CDR1 as GTSNPN and CDR2 as SVGIG (reference sequence). CDR3 length: 15 residues. This CDR3 reads CAWGGHSYSNQPQHF. The DNA of the CDR3 is TGTGCCTGGGGGGGACACAGCTATAGCAATCAGCCCCAGCATTTT.

The chain carries TRBV28 and TRBJ1-2; weak D call: TRBD1 (6 bases). CDR1 MDHEN and CDR2 SYDVKM come from the germline V gene. Trimming took 6 bases from V and 4 from J, leaving 18 bases between them. The CDR3 totals 15 residues. The CDR3 loop reads CASRTGHRSPYGYTF. CDR3 coding DNA: TGTGCCAGCAGGACGGGACACCGCAGCCCCTATGGCTACACCTTC.

The chain combines TRBV10-3 with TRBJ2-6, with D maybe TRBD2 (6 bases). This CDR3 spans 17 amino acids. CDR1 and CDR2 (germline): ENHRY, SYGVKD. V was trimmed by 4 bases and J by 2 bases, leaving 15 bases between them. The CDR3 loop reads CAISGPGEGTGANVLTF. CDR3 DNA: TGTGCCATCAGTGGTCCGGGAGAGGGAACTGGGGCCAACGTCCTGACTTTC.

V gene TRBV18 combines with J gene TRBJ1-5; 9 nucleotides line up with TRBD1. The CDR3 runs 14 residues. In germline, CDR1 is KGHSH, CDR2 LQKENI. Unmatched junction bases numbered 2, after V lost 7 bases and J lost 1 base. CDR3 sequence: CASWTGASNQPQHF. The CDR3 DNA reads as TGTGCCAGCTGGACAGGGGCGAGCAATCAGCCCCAGCATTTT.

The chain joins TRBV19 to TRBJ1-5; 12 bases match TRBD1. Per the germline V gene, CDR1 is LNHDA and CDR2 is SQIVND (reference sequence). CDR3 size: 19 residues. Trimming cost V 7 bases and J 1 base; bases outside gene matches: 14. The CDR3 sequence is CASTERGTGGMESNQPQHF. In DNA, the CDR3 is TGTGCCAGTACCGAGAGGGGGACAGGGGGCATGGAAAGCAATCAGCCCCAGCATTTT.

The chain links TRBV11-2 to TRBJ2-7; 11 bases line up with TRBD1. In germline, CDR1 is SGHAT, CDR2 FQNNGV. The CDR3 has 16 residues. V lost 4 bases, J lost 2 bases, and 7 bases stayed unmatched. CDR3 DNA: TGTGCCAGCAGCTCGACGGGACAGGGGGAGCCCTACGAGCAGTACTTC. Translated, it gives CASSSTGQGEPYEQYF.

The V and J genes are TRBV6-4 and TRBJ2-7; TRBD1 agrees at 8 bases. V lost 0 bases to trimming and J lost 3 bases; unmatched junction nucleotides: 7. The germline CDR1 and CDR2 sequences are MRHNA and SNTAGT. The CDR3 totals 16 residues. The CDR3 coding sequence is TGTGCCAGCAGTGACTCAGAGGGACAGGCAAACTACGAGCAGTACTTC. Residues: CASSDSEGQANYEQYF.

The J gene is TRBJ2-5, the V gene TRBV19, with 7 bases matching TRBD1. J lost 2 bases, V lost 3 bases, and 6 bases had no gene match. The CDR3 consists of 15 residues. Looked up from germline, CDR1 is LNHDA and CDR2 is SQIVND (reference sequence). CDR3 nucleotide sequence: TGTGCCAGTAGTATTTTATTGACAGGGCAAGAGACCCAGTACTTC. Residues: CASSILLTGQETQYF.

The gene calls are TRBV5-4 and TRBJ2-7; TRBD2 matches at 11 bases. The J call may be in error: the DNA end matches TRBJ2-5 better. The CDR3 loop spans 16 amino acids. The germline V gene encodes CDR1 SGHNT and CDR2 YYREEE (reference sequence). As DNA, the CDR3 is TGTGCCAGCAGCCCGGCGGCTAGCGGGAGGAGGGAGACCCAGTACTTC. This codes for CASSPAASGRRETQYF.

The rearrangement links TRBV19 to TRBJ1-5; 7 nucleotides line up with TRBD1. V trimming: 5 bases; J trimming: 4 bases; junction bases outside the gene matches: 20. Germline loops: CDR1 LNHDA, CDR2 SQIVND (reference sequence). The CDR3 has 19 residues. For the CDR3, the DNA is TGTGCCAGTAGTGCGCCGGGACAGTGGAGGGGTTGGCGGAATCAGCCCCAGCATTTT. Protein product: CASSAPGQWRGWRNQPQHF.

The chain recombines TRBV7-2 with TRBJ2-1, with a possible D match to TRBD2 (5 bases). The CDR3 has 15 amino acids. Trimming cost V 5 bases and J 2 bases, with 13 bases left between them. Germline CDR1 and CDR2: SGHTA and FQGNSA. The CDR3 reads CASSKARGTYNEQFF. Written as DNA, the CDR3 is TGTGCCAGCAGCAAAGCCCGGGGTACCTACAATGAGCAGTTCTTC.

V usage is TRBV2 and J usage is TRBJ1-3; TRBD1 is a possible D gene (6 bases). The CDR3 is 16 amino acids. Germline V gene data show CDR1 as SNHLY and CDR2 as FYNNEI. Between the trimmed V and J ends, which lost 6 bases and 5 bases, there was a span of 20 bases. The CDR3 DNA is TGTGCCAGCAGGCCCGGGGACATCGTTTCAAGAAACACCATATATTTT. Amino acids: CASRPGDIVSRNTIYF.

As concerns this clone: Other DNA sequences within the sample encode an identical CDR3. The chain has TRBV6-4 and TRBJ1-1; no definite D call. Germline values: CDR1 MRHNA, CDR2 SNTAGT. The CDR3 totals 13 residues. The V and J ends lost 2 bases and 1 base respectively, with 5 bases between them. Written as DNA, the CDR3 is TGTGCCAGCAGTGACGGCGGGAACACTGAAGCTTTCTTT. Encoded protein: CASSDGGNTEAFF.

This clone was seen a single time. Additional DNA sequences in this sample encode the identical CDR3. This chain connects TRBV28 to TRBJ1-5; the match to TRBD1 covers 11 bases. Germline values: CDR1 MDHEN, CDR2 SYDVKM. This CDR3 is built from 15 residues. V was clipped by 2 bases and J by 7 bases; unmatched bases: 4. CDR3 in DNA: TGTGCCAGCAGTTTAGGACAGGGGGCAGGGCAGCCCCAGCATTTT. It codes for CASSLGQGAGQPQHF.

The gene calls are TRBV21-1 and TRBJ2-5; no DNA check was done on the table's D call, TRBD2. TRBV21-1 is a pseudogene segment. The CDR3 has 16 amino acids. CDR3: CASSKVLEGLGETQYF. DNA for the CDR3: TGTGCCAGCAGCAAAGTTCTGGAGGGGTTGGGGGAGACCCAGTACTTC.

This chain links TRBV5-5 with TRBJ1-2; no definite D call. Trimming removed 0 bases from V and 4 bases from J, with 19 bases in between. Germline V gives CDR1 SGHKS, CDR2 YYEKEE (reference sequence). The CDR3 sequence is 17 residues long. The CDR3 sequence is CASSLGHTITPSYGYTF. In DNA, the CDR3 is TGTGCCAGCAGCTTGGGCCACACGATCACACCCAGCTATGGCTACACCTTC.

The chain combines TRBV5-4 with TRBJ1-2; possible D gene TRBD1, 5 bases. The germline CDR1 and CDR2 sequences are SGHNT and YYREEE (reference sequence). Trimming removed 4 bases from V and 0 bases from J, with 25 bases in between. The CDR3 has 19 residues. CDR3 in DNA: TGTGCCAGCAGCCCGTCCCGGGAGGGGCGCCACACCGCTAACTATGGCTACACCTTC. This codes for CASSPSREGRHTANYGYTF.

The chain couples TRBV19 to TRBJ1-1, with D uncertain. Trimming took off 5 bases at V and 0 bases at J, with 4 bases between the two ends. Germline-derived CDR1 and CDR2 are LNHDA and SQIVND (reference sequence). CDR3 size: 12 residues. Here the CDR3 reads CASSAVNTEAFF. The CDR3, as DNA: TGTGCCAGTAGTGCAGTGAACACTGAAGCTTTCTTT.